This is a list of T cell receptor beta chains from one sample in a study of beta chain features in type 1 diabetes. Generated by immunoSEQ multiplex PCR, the TCRdb table keeps only in-frame clones and is missing some. The sample contains 640,000 or so clones, roughly 12% of which appear only once. The sequencing sample was made of naive CD4+ T cells from blood. These receptors came from a man younger than 30 with type 1 diabetes. The CDR3 runs from the conserved cysteine through the conserved F or W. Size is stated for part of the rows, as once, few or many counts, or as a class when the clone is expanded.

J gene	V gene	clone size	CDR3 protein
TRBJ2-1	TRBV28	few	CASNSGREQFF
TRBJ1-5	TRBV7-2	few	CASSQIGPPSNQPQHF
TRBJ2-7	TRBV5-1	-	CASSLGSGGEQYF
TRBJ2-7	TRBV5-1	-	CASSPERNEQYF
TRBJ2-2	TRBV5-1	-	CASSFENTGELFF
TRBJ1-1	TRBV7-2	few	CASSLAFESKAFF
TRBJ1-2	TRBV20-1	few	CSARPGKGYTF
TRBJ2-3	TRBV30	-	CAWGGQPRTDTQYF
TRBJ2-3	TRBV20-1	few	CGLQRGDTQYF
TRBJ1-1	TRBV2	-	CASSARQMNTEAFF
TRBJ1-2	TRBV30	few	CAWTLDPNYGYTF
TRBJ2-3	TRBV2	few	CASSPSTDTQYF
TRBJ2-7	TRBV20-1	-	CSAGQGDEQYF
TRBJ2-7	TRBV2	-	CASSPGGLAGVDEQYF
TRBJ2-1	TRBV5-1	few	CASSRDRFYNEQFF
TRBJ1-2	TRBV15	few	CATSREYGSFPDGYTF
TRBJ1-1	TRBV6-1	few	CASMGQVNTEAFF
TRBJ2-2	TRBV2	-	CASTPGTTDTGELFF
TRBJ2-3	TRBV29-1	few	CSVEQGAPGDTQYF
TRBJ1-6	TRBV7-3	few	CASSERTSGNSPLHF
TRBJ1-5	TRBV6-1	-	CASSEVQQVLNQPQHF
TRBJ1-6	TRBV2	few	CASPQGNNSPLHF
TRBJ2-3	TRBV7-7	few	CASSPSWGGLTDTQYF
TRBJ2-7	TRBV29-1	-	CSVGTGGSYEQYF
TRBJ2-3	TRBV5-1	-	CASSLSLGLATDTQYF
TRBJ2-5	TRBV1	few	CTSSQDWGGETQYF
TRBJ1-5	TRBV5-1	few	CASSPGQNNQPQHF
TRBJ2-4	TRBV30	-	CAWSPGVGDIQYF
TRBJ2-5	TRBV28	few	CASSLARGETQYF
TRBJ2-7	TRBV6-1	-	CASSDVSGVRYF
TRBJ1-5	TRBV27	-	CASYDQPQHF
TRBJ1-6	TRBV7-2	few	CASSPGPNSPLHF
TRBJ1-4	TRBV7-9	-	CASSPLGDEKLFF
TRBJ2-3	TRBV2	-	CASWGGNTDTQYF
TRBJ2-3	TRBV28	few	CASNVGNTDTQYF
TRBJ2-1	TRBV28	-	CASSSGLREQFF
TRBJ2-3	TRBV7-3	-	CASSLRPFPASTDTQYF
TRBJ1-1	TRBV7-3	-	CASSTQGGNTEAFF
TRBJ2-7	TRBV30	-	CAWTSGSSYEQYF
TRBJ1-1	TRBV30	few	CAWSVQGPGTEAFF